The 29 T cell receptor beta chains listed next were all sequenced from one sample in a study of blood T cell repertoires in COVID-19. Only in-frame clones appear in the TCRdb table, and some are missing; sequencing was by immunoSEQ multiplex PCR. This table has about 250,000 clones, around nine tenths appearing once. Sequenced: peripheral blood. The receptors were sampled from a woman between 55 and 75 years old who had recovered from COVID-19.

This clone was picked up one time. The rearrangement links TRBV15 to TRBJ1-6; D gene ambiguous. CDR1 LNHNV and CDR2 YYDKDF come from the germline V gene (reference sequence). V was shortened by 5 bases and J by 9 bases, with 14 bases between the two germline ends. The CDR3 consists of 14 residues. This CDR3 is CATSRGGLASPLHF. CDR3 sequence (DNA): TGTGCCACCAGCCGAGGAGGGCTTGCTTCACCCCTCCACTTT.

The V call is TRBV21-1, the J call TRBJ2-3; TRBD2, as called in the table, went unchecked against the DNA. TRBV21-1 is annotated as a pseudogene. The CDR3 length is 20 residues. The CDR3 DNA follows: TGTGCCAGCAGCCTAATTACTCTTGGACTAGCGGGGGCGAGCACAGATACGCAGTATTTT. The encoded protein is CASSLITLGLAGASTDTQYF.

CDR3 bases: TGCGCCAGCAGCTTGGCCGGGGGGGCGCGAGGAAACACCATATATTTT. Translation: CASSLAGGARGNTIYF. This rearrangement joins TRBV5-1 to TRBJ1-3, with a tentative D call TRBD1 (6 bases). Germline V gives CDR1 SGHRS, CDR2 YFSETQ. With 0 bases removed from V and 4 bases from J, the gap between germline ends came to 14 bases. The CDR3 consists of 16 residues.

The chain links TRBV5-1 to TRBJ1-1; D may be TRBD1 (5 bases). Germline values: CDR1 SGHRS, CDR2 YFSETQ. The CDR3 loop spans 14 amino acids. The ends were cut back, 4 bases at V and 7 bases at J, with 17 bases in the middle. The CDR3 DNA reads as TGCGCCAGCAGCATAGAAACAGGATATAATGAAGCTTTCTTT. Its protein product is CASSIETGYNEAFF.

The rearrangement joins TRBV5-6 to TRBJ2-6; weak D call: TRBD1 (5 bases). The CDR3 sequence is 15 residues long. V lost 4 bases and J lost 7, with 15 bases in between. Germline CDR1 reads SGHDT; CDR2 reads YYEEEE. The DNA of the CDR3 is TGTGCCAGCAGCAGAAGGCAGGGCACAGCCAACGTCCTGACTTTC. Its translation: CASSRRQGTANVLTF.

This chain connects TRBV4-1 to TRBJ2-1; the match to TRBD1 covers 9 bases. V trimming: 3 bases; J trimming: 2 bases; junction bases outside the gene matches: 2. This CDR3 region has 15 residues. Germline-derived CDR1 and CDR2 are MGHRA and YSYEKL. The CDR3 spells CASSQGQGTYNEQFF. The DNA for the CDR3 is TGCGCCAGCAGCCAGGGACAGGGCACCTACAATGAGCAGTTCTTC.

This sequence joins TRBV6-5 and TRBJ2-3, with TRBD2 matching over 9 bases. This CDR3 has 14 residues. Per germline, CDR1 MNHEY and CDR2 SVGAGI. The V gene end was trimmed by 6 bases and the J gene end by 7 bases; junction bases not matched to a gene: 8. CDR3 residues: CASRPTLAGNTQYF. The DNA of the CDR3 is TGTGCCAGCAGACCGACCCTAGCGGGGAATACGCAGTATTTT.

The chain recombines TRBV10-3 with TRBJ1-1; D remains unclear. The CDR3 sequence is 13 residues long. Germline V gene data show CDR1 as ENHRY and CDR2 as SYGVKD. V lost 4 bases and J 6 bases, leaving 12 bases between the germline ends. CDR3 in amino acids: CAISGQPEAEAFF. The CDR3 DNA follows: TGTGCCATCAGTGGTCAGCCCGAGGCTGAAGCTTTCTTT.

The chain couples TRBV5-4 to TRBJ1-2; D remains unclear. There are 14 residues in the CDR3. CDR1 and CDR2 (germline): SGHNT, YYREEE (reference sequence). Trimming took off 1 base at V and 7 bases at J, with 14 bases between the two ends. The CDR3 DNA is TGTGCCAGCAGCTTGCCTGGCTACGGGGTTGGCTACACCTTC. Its translation is CASSLPGYGVGYTF.

The V gene is TRBV3-1 (or the pseudogene TRBV3-2), the J gene TRBJ2-5; D may be TRBD2 (6 bases). The CDR3 runs to 14 residues. Germline V gene data show CDR1 as LGHDT and CDR2 as YNNKEL (reference sequence). V lost 1 base, J lost 4 bases, and 10 bases lay in between. CDR3 region: CASSQGFSGETQYF. The CDR3 DNA reads as TGTGCCAGCAGCCAAGGGTTTAGCGGAGAGACCCAGTACTTC.

In this sample, this clone turned up a few times. The CDR3 sequence is CASSHHRENTEAFF. DNA for the CDR3: TGTGCCAGCTCACATCACAGGGAAAACACTGAAGCTTTCTTT. The chain combines TRBV18 with TRBJ1-1, with TRBD1 as a possible D gene (6 bases). V lost 4 bases, J lost 2 bases, and 11 bases lay in between. Germline values: CDR1 KGHSH, CDR2 LQKENI. This CDR3 has 14 amino acids.

This chain connects TRBV5-1 to TRBJ2-4; D may be TRBD1 (5 bases). The ends were cut back, 0 bases at V and 8 bases at J, with 12 bases in the middle. CDR1 SGHRS and CDR2 YFSETQ come from the germline V gene. This CDR3 contains 14 residues. The CDR3 spells CASSLGVGRDIQYF. CDR3 nucleotides: TGCGCCAGCAGCTTGGGTGTCGGCAGGGACATTCAGTACTTC.

The CDR3 nucleotides read TGTGCCAGCAGCTTAGGACTAGCGGGGGGGCGAGAGACCCAGTACTTC. It codes for CASSLGLAGGRETQYF. The V call is TRBV7-9, the J call TRBJ2-5; TRBD2 matches at 14 bases. The CDR3 sequence is 16 residues long. CDR1 and CDR2 (germline): SEHNR, FQNEAQ (reference sequence). J lost 4 bases, V lost 1 base, and 2 bases had no gene match.

The CDR3 sequence is CAISGTETYEQYF. CDR3 sequence (DNA): TGTGCCATCAGTGGTACAGAAACCTACGAGCAGTACTTC. The chain uses TRBV10-3 and TRBJ2-7; D call uncertain. Per the germline V gene, CDR1 is ENHRY and CDR2 is SYGVKD. Trimming left V 4 bases short and J 2 bases short, with 9 bases between. There are 13 residues in the CDR3.

This clone appeared a single time. This chain connects TRBV19 to TRBJ1-5; 7 bases align to TRBD1. V shed 10 bases, J shed 1 base, and the junction held 10 bases outside the gene matches. The germline V gene has CDR1 LNHDA and CDR2 SQIVND (reference sequence). This CDR3 region has 15 residues. DNA of the CDR3: TGTGCCATACAGGGGCGAGGATCAAGCAATCAGCCCCAGCATTTT. Protein product: CAIQGRGSSNQPQHF. Full variable domain (rest looked up from reference TRBV19 and TRBJ1-5): DGGITQSPKYLFRKEGQNVTLSCEQNLNHDAMYWYRQDPGQGLRLIYYSQIVNDFQKGDIAEGYSVSREKKESFPLTVTSAQKNPTAFYLCAIQGRGSSNQPQHFGDGTRLSIL.

The chain is built from TRBV6-5 and TRBJ2-5; TRBD2 aligns across 7 bases. The CDR3 sequence is 14 residues long. V was clipped by 3 bases and J by 4 bases; unmatched bases: 5. CDR1 and CDR2 from the germline V gene are MNHEY and SVGAGI. CDR3 DNA sequence: TGTGCCAGCAGTTATTCTCGGGGGGTAGAGACCCAGTACTTC. It is translated as CASSYSRGVETQYF.

This sequence joins TRBV5-5 and TRBJ1-4; D call uncertain. The CDR3 spans 14 residues. V lost 0 bases and J lost 5, with 8 bases in between. In germline, CDR1 is SGHKS, CDR2 YYEKEE (reference sequence). The CDR3 DNA sequence: TGTGCCAGCAGCTTGGCAGGAGGAAATGAAAAACTGTTTTTT. Protein product: CASSLAGGNEKLFF. Full variable domain (missing parts from reference TRBV5-5 and TRBJ1-4): DAGVTQSPTHLIKTRGQQVTLRCSPISGHKSVSWYQQVLGQGPQFIFQYYEKEERGRGNFPDRFSARQFPNYSSELNVNALLLGDSALYLCASSLAGGNEKLFFGSGTQLSVL.

V is TRBV5-1 and J is TRBJ2-2; 10 bases match TRBD1. The trim removed 0 bases at V and 4 bases at J, leaving 3 bases unmatched. Germline V gene data show CDR1 as SGHRS and CDR2 as YFSETQ. The CDR3 runs 16 residues. CDR3 bases: TGCGCCAGCAGCTTGGAGACAGGGGGCGTCACCGGGGAGCTGTTTTTT. Encoded protein: CASSLETGGVTGELFF.

This chain joins TRBV19 and TRBJ1-5, with 10 bases identical to TRBD1. The CDR3 is 14 amino acids. With 6 bases clipped from V and 7 bases from J, the junction kept 6 bases outside the gene matches. Germline V lookup: CDR1 LNHDA, CDR2 SQIVND (reference sequence). The chain's CDR3 is CASSDRGRIQPQHF. The DNA for the CDR3 is TGTGCCAGTAGCGACAGGGGGCGCATCCAGCCCCAGCATTTT.

The chain joins TRBV28 to TRBJ2-1; 7 nucleotides agree with TRBD1. This CDR3 has 16 amino acids. Trimming took 4 bases from V and 5 from J; bases not matched to a gene: 11. The germline V gene has CDR1 MDHEN and CDR2 SYDVKM. The CDR3 DNA is TGTGCCAGCAGTTCTATGAGACAGGGCCTTCACAATGAGCAGTTCTTC. It translates to CASSSMRQGLHNEQFF.

This clone was counted a single time. This rearrangement joins TRBV7-9 to TRBJ2-7; a possible D gene is TRBD2 (5 bases). The germline gives CDR1 SEHNR, CDR2 FQNEAQ (reference sequence). Trimming stripped 9 bases from V and 3 bases from J, with 27 bases between. This CDR3 has 17 amino acids. CDR3 sequence reads: CASRSTSGSNWGYEQYF. The CDR3 DNA reads TGTGCCAGTCGATCCACCTCGGGGTCAAACTGGGGCTACGAGCAGTACTTC.

With regard to this clone: One end of the junction fails to match germline, which may point to a read error. The rearrangement joins TRBV3-1 (or the pseudogene TRBV3-2) to TRBJ2-5, with TRBD2 matching over 13 bases. Germline V gives CDR1 LGHDT, CDR2 YNNKEL (reference sequence). The CDR3 length is 13 residues. In nucleotides, the CDR3 is TGTGCCAGCAGCCTCGGACTAGCGGGGGCCCCGAACTTC. Protein sequence: CASSLGLAGAPNF.

The rearrangement joins TRBV27 to TRBJ2-1; the D is unclear. V was cut by 3 bases and J by 0 bases, with 12 bases left in between. CDR1 MNHEY and CDR2 SMNVEV come from the germline V gene (reference sequence). This CDR3 is 16 amino acids long. Written as DNA, the CDR3 is TGTGCCAGCAGTTTTTGGGCCTCAAACTCCTACAATGAGCAGTTCTTC. Translated, it gives CASSFWASNSYNEQFF.

J is TRBJ1-2 and V is TRBV27; 7 bases agree with TRBD1. The germline gives CDR1 MNHEY, CDR2 SMNVEV (reference sequence). Unmatched junction bases numbered 16, after V lost 5 bases and J lost 4 bases. There are 17 residues in the CDR3. CDR3 in amino acids: CASSPRAGGQGGYGYTF. DNA for the CDR3: TGTGCCAGCAGTCCCCGGGCAGGGGGTCAAGGGGGCTATGGCTACACCTTC.

The J gene is TRBJ1-1, the V gene TRBV18, with D possibly being TRBD1 (6 bases). Germline V gene data show CDR1 as KGHSH and CDR2 as LQKENI. There are 15 residues in the CDR3. Trimming cost V 3 bases and J 4 bases, with 15 bases left between them. DNA for the CDR3: TGTGCCAGCTCACCGATAAAGCAGGGGTCCACTGAAGCTTTCTTT. Its protein product is CASSPIKQGSTEAFF.

This chain uses TRBV15 with TRBJ1-5; D uncertain. Germline lookup yields CDR1 LNHNV and CDR2 YYDKDF (reference sequence). V lost 5 bases and J lost 3, with 14 bases in between. This CDR3 is built from 15 residues. This CDR3 reads CATSPLRPPNQPQHF. CDR3 nucleotide sequence: TGTGCCACCAGCCCCCTGCGTCCCCCCAATCAGCCCCAGCATTTT.

This clone has a single count. The chain joins TRBV3-1 (or the pseudogene TRBV3-2) to TRBJ2-5; 10 nucleotides match TRBD2. This CDR3 region has 16 residues. Unmatched junction bases numbered 11, after V lost 4 bases and J lost 6 bases. Germline CDR1 and CDR2: LGHDT and YNNKEL (reference sequence). CDR3 nucleotides: TGTGCCAGCAGCCCCCAGAGAGCGGGGGGGCGAAAGACCCAGTACTTC. This gives the protein CASSPQRAGGRKTQYF.

V usage is TRBV19 and J usage is TRBJ2-7; 7 nucleotides match TRBD1. Germline V gene sequence: CDR1 LNHDA, CDR2 SQIVND (reference sequence). With 4 bases clipped from V and 5 bases from J, the junction kept 8 bases outside the gene matches. The CDR3 spans 14 residues. CDR3 nucleotide sequence: TGTGCCAGTAGTAAGACAGGGTCTTCGAACGAGCAGTACTTC. It encodes CASSKTGSSNEQYF.

The chain joins TRBV5-6 to TRBJ2-5, with D tentatively TRBD1 (5 bases). Germline V gene data show CDR1 as SGHDT and CDR2 as YYEEEE. Trimming shortened V by 0 bases and J by 3 bases, and 12 bases separated the two germline ends. This CDR3 is built from 15 residues. CDR3 region: CASSLEVRVEETQYF. CDR3 bases: TGTGCCAGCAGCTTGGAGGTCAGGGTCGAAGAGACCCAGTACTTC.